This passage covers 3 T cell receptor beta chains from one sample sequenced in a study of Tregs in tolerant kidney transplant recipients. Profiled with immunoSEQ multiplex PCR; TCRdb holds only in-frame clones, not every one. The sample lists tens of thousands of clones, around 87% occurring once. Recipients received nonmyeloablative bone marrow transplants from related graft donors, with transient mixed chimerism. The sequences come from CD4+ T cells from blood (PBMCs), collected 6 months after the transplant. The receptors stem from a human patient who received a combined kidney and bone marrow transplant. Some T cells may be supplied by the graft donor.

A single count supports this clone. This chain links TRBV6-1 with TRBJ2-4; no reliable D call. The CDR3 covers 16 residues. Trimming stripped 2 bases from V and 2 bases from J, with 13 bases between. Per the germline V gene, CDR1 is MNHNS and CDR2 is SASEGT. Here the CDR3 reads CASSELISLSKNIQYF. DNA of the CDR3: TGTGCCAGCAGTGAACTTATCAGTTTATCCAAAAACATTCAGTACTTC.

V is TRBV7-9 and J is TRBJ1-1; 7 bases agree with TRBD1. The junction had 5 bases not matched to a gene; V was cut back by 1 base and J by 9 bases. Germline-derived CDR1 and CDR2 are SEHNR and FQNEAQ (reference sequence). The CDR3 runs to 13 residues. This chain's CDR3 is CASSLEGGVQAFF. The CDR3 bases are TGTGCCAGCAGCTTAGAAGGGGGCGTACAAGCTTTCTTT.

The gene calls are TRBV6-4 and TRBJ2-2; 8 bases fit TRBD1. The CDR3 extends over 17 amino acids. The germline V gene encodes CDR1 MRHNA and CDR2 SNTAGT. The V and J ends lost 1 base and 1 base, in that order; junction bases with no gene match: 5. Here the CDR3 reads CASSDFPGQGNTGELFF. CDR3 in DNA: TGTGCCAGCAGTGACTTCCCCGGACAGGGGAACACCGGGGAGCTGTTTTTT.